The 20 T cell receptor beta chains listed next were all sequenced from one sample in a study of CD8 T cells in Susac syndrome. Random hexamers were used to reverse transcribe roughly 0.45 to 1 ug of RNA. TCRdb re-called the immunoSEQ multiplex PCR reads with MiXCR, one entry per CDR3 protein. The data contain more than 150,000 distinct CDR3 sequences, roughly 94% of them singletons. The specimen was CD8+ T cells from PBMCs. These receptors originate from a human donor with Susac syndrome.

This clonotype has only a few counts. As DNA, the CDR3 is TGTGCCAGCAGCGTAGGCGGAGGGGATTCCTACGAGCAGTACTTC. Translation gives CASSVGGGDSYEQYF. The chain recombines TRBV9 with TRBJ2-7; possibly TRBD2 for D (6 bases). The CDR3 loop spans 15 amino acids. From germline, CDR1 is SGDLS and CDR2 YYNGEE. V was shortened by 0 bases and J by 1 base, with 11 bases between the two germline ends.

This chain links TRBV23-1 with TRBJ2-1; 12 bases agree with TRBD2. TRBV23-1 is an ORF, with its function uncertain. This CDR3 has 16 amino acids. V dropped 4 bases and J dropped 10; count of bases not matched to a gene: 11. The CDR3 DNA is TGCGCCAGCAGTCCCGCTGGACTAGCGGGGTGGAACGAGCAGTTCTTC. Amino acid sequence: CASSPAGLAGWNEQFF.

The chain couples TRBV4-1 to TRBJ1-5; 9 nucleotides match TRBD1. The CDR3 has 15 residues. From germline, CDR1 is MGHRA and CDR2 YSYEKL. Losses at the gene ends were 6 bases for V and 4 bases for J; bases not matched to a gene: 7. CDR3 nucleotides: TGCGCCAGCAGGAGAACAGGGGGCGAGAATCAGCCCCAGCATTTT. Residues: CASRRTGGENQPQHF.

The sample holds one count of this clonotype. One end of the junction varies from germline; a read error may be responsible. This chain connects TRBV15 to TRBJ2-3; no definite D call. The CDR3 loop spans 14 amino acids. From germline, CDR1 is LNHNV and CDR2 YYDKDF (reference sequence). The CDR3 is CATSRDSPGPVADF. In DNA, the CDR3 is TGTGCCACCAGCAGAGATTCTCCAGGTCCTGTGGCGGATTTT. The full variable domain, rest sourced from reference TRBV15 and TRBJ2-3, is DAMVIQNPRYQVTQFGKPVTLSCSQTLNHNVMYWYQQKSSQAPKLLFHYYDKDFNNEADTPDNFQSRRPNTSFCFLDIRSPGLGDTAMYLCATSRDSPGPVADFGPGTRLTVL.

V and J are TRBV2 and TRBJ2-7, with 7 positions matching TRBD1. The CDR3 covers 14 residues. V shed 7 bases, J shed 1 base, and the junction held 7 bases outside the gene matches. Germline V gene lookup returns CDR1 SNHLY and CDR2 FYNNEI. The DNA for the CDR3 is TGTGCCAGCATGAAACAGGGGCAATCCTACGAGCAGTACTTC. Its translation: CASMKQGQSYEQYF.

The chain has TRBV4-2 and TRBJ1-5, with D unresolved. CDR1 and CDR2 (germline): LGHNA, YNFKEQ. V lost 0 bases and J 1 base, leaving 10 bases between the germline ends. The CDR3 has 16 residues. The chain's CDR3 is CASSQEAGSSNQPQHF. CDR3 bases: TGTGCCAGCAGCCAAGAAGCCGGGTCAAGCAATCAGCCCCAGCATTTT.

V gene TRBV6-6 combines with J gene TRBJ2-1, with TRBD1 matching 9 bases. The CDR3 totals 15 residues. Germline trimming cut 5 bases from V and 2 bases from J; bases unmatched to any gene: 4. Looked up from germline, CDR1 is MNHNY and CDR2 is SVGAGI (reference sequence). CDR3 in DNA: TGTGCCAGCAGTGCACAGGGGGCGGCCTACAATGAGCAGTTCTTC. Protein: CASSAQGAAYNEQFF.

The chain couples TRBV9 to TRBJ1-1; 9 nucleotides agree with TRBD1. V dropped 4 bases and J dropped 4; count of bases not matched to a gene: 8. CDR3 size: 15 residues. Germline-derived CDR1 and CDR2 are SGDLS and YYNGEE. The CDR3 loop reads CASSQKGQGSTEAFF. The CDR3, as DNA: TGTGCCAGCAGCCAGAAAGGACAGGGGTCCACTGAAGCTTTCTTT.

The chain recombines TRBV3-1 with TRBJ2-5; TRBD2 matches at 10 bases. In germline, CDR1 is LGHDT, CDR2 YNNKEL (reference sequence). This CDR3 has 19 residues. Unmatched junction bases numbered 14, after V lost 3 bases and J lost 1 base. The CDR3 loop reads CASSHLAAGGSSSQETQYF. The CDR3 DNA reads TGTGCCAGCAGCCATTTGGCAGCGGGGGGGTCATCGTCCCAAGAGACCCAGTACTTC.

The chain combines TRBV4-1 with TRBJ2-1, with D tentatively TRBD1 or TRBD2 (5 bases each). Germline CDR1 reads MGHRA; CDR2 reads YSYEKL. The CDR3 is 15 amino acids. The germline V and J ends were trimmed by 1 base and 2 bases, with 9 bases remaining between them. CDR3 region: CASSQATAAYNEQFF. CDR3 sequence (DNA): TGCGCCAGCAGCCAAGCGACAGCGGCCTACAATGAGCAGTTCTTC.

The gene calls are TRBV6-5 and TRBJ1-2; D is unclear. CDR1 and CDR2 (germline): MNHEY, SVGAGI. This CDR3 comprises 15 residues. Trimming removed 0 bases from V and 1 base from J, with 9 bases in between. The CDR3 protein is CASSYSIPDNYGYTF. As DNA, the CDR3 is TGTGCCAGCAGTTACTCGATCCCAGATAACTATGGCTACACCTTC.

The gene calls are TRBV7-9 and TRBJ2-5; D not resolved. Looked up from germline, CDR1 is SEHNR and CDR2 is FQNEAQ (reference sequence). Trimming left V 5 bases short and J 1 base short, with 8 bases between. This CDR3 has 13 residues. The CDR3 protein is CASSPGPQETQYF. The CDR3 DNA sequence: TGTGCCAGCAGCCCCGGACCCCAAGAGACCCAGTACTTC. Supplemented by reference TRBV7-9 and TRBJ2-5, the full variable domain reads DTGVSQNPRHKITKRGQNVTFRCDPISEHNRLYWYRQTLGQGPEFLTYFQNEAQLEKSRLLSDRFSAERPKGSFSTLEIQRTEQGDSAMYLCASSPGPQETQYFGPGTRLLVL.

The rearrangement joins TRBV15 to TRBJ1-2, with D uncertain. V was cut by 0 bases and J by 4 bases, with 12 bases left in between. CDR1 LNHNV and CDR2 YYDKDF come from the germline V gene (reference sequence). The CDR3 length is 15 residues. CDR3 residues: CATSRDILNRYGYTF. The DNA of the CDR3 is TGTGCCACCAGCAGAGACATACTGAACCGCTATGGCTACACCTTC. Full variable domain (missing parts from reference TRBV15 and TRBJ1-2): DAMVIQNPRYQVTQFGKPVTLSCSQTLNHNVMYWYQQKSSQAPKLLFHYYDKDFNNEADTPDNFQSRRPNTSFCFLDIRSPGLGDTAMYLCATSRDILNRYGYTFGSGTRLTVV.

In regard to this clonotype: One end of the junction fails to match germline, which may point to a read error. This chain links TRBV7-7 with TRBJ2-1; 10 nucleotides agree with TRBD1. CDR3 size: 14 residues. Germline V gives CDR1 SSHAT, CDR2 FNYEAQ (reference sequence). DNA of the CDR3: TGTGCTAGCAGCTCAAGGACAGGGGGGAATGAGCAGTTCTTC. Translated: CASSSRTGGNEQFF.

In this sample, this clonotype turned up once. This sequence joins TRBV2 and TRBJ1-1; D is uncertain. The CDR3 covers 14 residues. V lost 1 base and J lost 4, with 10 bases in between. CDR1 is SNHLY, CDR2 FYNNEI, per germline. In DNA, the CDR3 is TGTGCCAGCAGTGAAGTCCCCGTTCGCACTGAAGCTTTCTTT. This translates into CASSEVPVRTEAFF. Together with reference TRBV2 and TRBJ1-1, the CDR3 gives the full variable domain: EPEVTQTPSHQVTQMGQEVILRCVPISNHLYFYWYRQILGQKVEFLVSFYNNEISEKSEIFDDQFSVERPDGSNFTLKIRSTKLEDSAMYFCASSEVPVRTEAFFGQGTRLTVV.

V is TRBV20-1 and J is TRBJ2-7; the D call may be TRBD1 or TRBD2 (5 bases each). This CDR3 contains 15 residues. CDR1 is DFQATT and CDR2 is SNEGSKA in the germline V gene (reference sequence). V gave up 4 bases and J gave up 3 bases, with 19 bases separating them. CDR3 loop: CSAIGQGVISYEQYF. Written as DNA, the CDR3 is TGCAGTGCTATCGGCCAGGGAGTCATCAGCTACGAGCAGTACTTC.

This sequence joins TRBV20-1 and TRBJ2-1; D unresolved. The CDR3 is made up of 11 amino acids. The germline V gene encodes CDR1 DFQATT and CDR2 SNEGSKA (reference sequence). Deletions cut 1 base from V and 5 bases from J, with 3 bases between. DNA for the CDR3: TGCAGTGCTAGAGGAAACAATGAGCAGTTCTTC. Protein product: CSARGNNEQFF.

This sequence joins TRBV19 and TRBJ2-1, with 13 bases lining up with TRBD2. Germline lookup yields CDR1 LNHDA and CDR2 SQIVND (reference sequence). This CDR3 spans 19 amino acids. The junction had 17 bases not matched to a gene; V was cut back by 5 bases and J by 7 bases. CDR3 in DNA: TGTGCCAGTAGTGACAACCGGGACGGTGGACTAGCGGGAGTTAATGAGCAGTTCTTC. It specifies CASSDNRDGGLAGVNEQFF.

The sample holds one count of this clonotype. The chain joins TRBV7-9 to TRBJ2-2; TRBD1 is a possible D gene (5 bases). Germline CDR1 is SEHNR and CDR2 is FQNEAQ (reference sequence). Trimming left V 0 bases short and J 5 bases short, with 10 bases between. The CDR3 contains 15 residues. CDR3 bases: TGTGCCAGCAGCTTAGCTCGACAGTCAACCGGGGAGCTGTTTTTT. Translating gives CASSLARQSTGELFF.

CDR3 sequence: CASSVVGLNNEQFF. DNA for the CDR3: TGTGCCAGCAGCGTAGTGGGACTAAACAATGAGCAGTTCTTC. The chain joins TRBV9 to TRBJ2-1, with 7 bases lining up with TRBD2. CDR1 and CDR2 (germline): SGDLS, YYNGEE. The V gene end was trimmed by 0 bases and the J gene end by 5 bases; junction bases not matched to a gene: 2. CDR3 length equals 14 residues.